These 8 T cell receptor beta chains came from one sample sequenced in a study of blood T cell repertoires in COVID-19. The protocol was immunoSEQ multiplex PCR, while the TCRdb copy is restricted to in-frame clones and leaves out a portion. Among approximately 220,000 clones listed, roughly 84% were seen once. Sequencing was performed on peripheral blood. The source is a woman in her fifties or sixties who had recovered from COVID-19.

The rearrangement uses TRBV12-3 or TRBV12-4 and TRBJ1-1; no clear D gene. Trimming removed 2 bases from V and 6 bases from J, with 10 bases in between. The CDR3 extends over 13 amino acids. CDR3 coding DNA: TGTGCCAGCAGTTTACGGAGGGTTCCTGAAGCTTTCTTT. Protein sequence: CASSLRRVPEAFF.

The chain joins TRBV25-1 to TRBJ1-2; tentatively, D is TRBD1 (5 bases). The CDR3 is 17 amino acids. Between the trimmed V and J ends, which lost 1 base and 0 bases, there was a span of 15 bases. Germline V gives CDR1 MGHDK, CDR2 SYGVNS. The DNA of the CDR3 is TGTGCCAGCAGTGAATTGCTCCAGGGTTCAGCTAACTATGGCTACACCTTC. This encodes CASSELLQGSANYGYTF.

J is TRBJ2-5 and V is TRBV9; TRBD1 matches 7 bases. This CDR3 has 14 residues. Germline lookup yields CDR1 SGDLS and CDR2 YYNGEE. Trimming at V came to 3 bases and at J to 0 bases, leaving 2 bases not matched to a gene. The CDR3 sequence: CASSEQGYQETQYF. CDR3 in DNA: TGTGCCAGCAGCGAACAGGGGTACCAAGAGACCCAGTACTTC.

This chain joins TRBV19 and TRBJ1-1; 7 nucleotides match TRBD1. Germline V gene lookup returns CDR1 LNHDA and CDR2 SQIVND (reference sequence). The CDR3 sequence is 14 residues long. J lost 5 bases, V lost 3 bases, and 6 bases had no gene match. Here the CDR3 reads CASSIEGARTEAFF. The CDR3 nucleotides read TGTGCCAGTAGTATTGAGGGGGCCCGGACTGAAGCTTTCTTT.

The chain is built from TRBV18 and TRBJ2-1; TRBD2 aligns across 8 bases. The CDR3 runs 16 residues. V shed 1 base and J 3 bases; nucleotides not matched to a gene: 5. Looked up from germline, CDR1 is KGHSH and CDR2 is LQKENI. The CDR3 bases are TGTGCCAGCTCACCACTGGGGGGGACTAGCTACAATGAGCAGTTCTTC. The encoded protein is CASSPLGGTSYNEQFF.

V gene TRBV10-3 combines with J gene TRBJ1-2; the D is unclear. There are 12 residues in the CDR3. CDR1 and CDR2 from the germline V gene are ENHRY and SYGVKD. Trimming removed 11 bases from V and 5 bases from J, with 15 bases in between. CDR3 region: CASSEGLYGYTF. CDR3 DNA: TGTGCCTCAAGCGAGGGTTTATATGGCTACACCTTC.

V gene TRBV19 combines with J gene TRBJ2-7, with D perhaps matching TRBD2 (5 bases). This CDR3 is built from 14 residues. Looked up from germline, CDR1 is LNHDA and CDR2 is SQIVND (reference sequence). V lost 6 bases and J 6 bases, leaving 18 bases between the germline ends. The DNA of the CDR3 is TGTGCCAGTAGGGAGACACCAGCGGCATTCGAGCAGTACTTC. Encoded protein: CASRETPAAFEQYF.

The rearrangement uses TRBV30 and TRBJ1-4, with D tentatively TRBD1 (5 bases). The V end lost 2 bases, the J end lost 8 bases, and 15 bases lay between the germline ends. This CDR3 is built from 14 residues. Germline V gene data show CDR1 as GTSNPN and CDR2 as SVGIG (reference sequence). The CDR3 region has the DNA TGTGCCTGGAGTAGCAGGGTGATGGAGGAAAAACTGTTTTTT. Protein: CAWSSRVMEEKLFF.